The clone carrying this TCR beta chain was found a few times. Antigen: not known. The sample is drawn from a study of T-cell memory formation after mild COVID-19. CDR3 length: 12 residues. CDR1 is KGHDR and CDR2 is SFDVKD in the germline V gene. Deletions cut 1 base from V and 8 bases from J, with 7 bases between. Findings and caveats of the study: In pre-infection memory, a portion of responding clones appeared, which suggested that cross-reactive memory joined. Still unconfirmed is whether the second-wave clones peaking on day 37 recognized SARS-CoV-2.

TCRdb processed the 5' RACE reads anew with MiXCR; each CDR3 protein has one entry. Among 200,000 or so distinct CDR3 sequences listed, 16% were seen once. The J gene is TRBJ1-2, the V gene TRBV24-1; no definite D call. Specimen: PBMCs or a T cell subset sorted from them (not recorded which). The sequence was collected from an adult woman who had mild COVID-19 (a few samples of this study predate the infection). Cell type and time point are not known. The DNA for the CDR3 is TGTGCCACCAGTGATTTTTCGGGAGGCTACACCTTC. Its translation: CATSDFSGGYTF.